This T cell receptor beta chain was documented in a study of blood T cell repertoires in COVID-19. The overall study: The United States, Italy and Spain provided the acute and convalescent COVID-19 samples. Sources were T cells, B-cell-depleted T cells, or PBMCs; the material itself was cDNA or gDNA.

As processed by the authors: Amplified reference gene primers provided the basis for estimating nucleated cell counts. Only in-frame clones appear in the TCRdb table, and some are missing; sequencing was by immunoSEQ multiplex PCR. V, J and clone size were drawn from that table, and D and trimming were deduced from the DNA. The table shows under 90,000 clones, with 75% to 95% occurring only once. Trimming took 6 bases from V and 1 from J, leaving 6 bases between them. The CDR3 runs 13 residues. Germline CDR1 is MNHEY and CDR2 is SVGAGI. Patients at the Seattle site were enrolled during active infection and followed longitudinally.

Sequencing was done on a sample of peripheral blood. This receptor was identified in a man aged 35 to 55 with COVID-19, enrolled during active disease. The V call is TRBV6-5, the J call TRBJ1-4; D call uncertain. As DNA, the CDR3 is TGTGCCAGCAGGCCAGGAACTAATGAAAAACTGTTTTTT. It codes for CASRPGTNEKLFF.